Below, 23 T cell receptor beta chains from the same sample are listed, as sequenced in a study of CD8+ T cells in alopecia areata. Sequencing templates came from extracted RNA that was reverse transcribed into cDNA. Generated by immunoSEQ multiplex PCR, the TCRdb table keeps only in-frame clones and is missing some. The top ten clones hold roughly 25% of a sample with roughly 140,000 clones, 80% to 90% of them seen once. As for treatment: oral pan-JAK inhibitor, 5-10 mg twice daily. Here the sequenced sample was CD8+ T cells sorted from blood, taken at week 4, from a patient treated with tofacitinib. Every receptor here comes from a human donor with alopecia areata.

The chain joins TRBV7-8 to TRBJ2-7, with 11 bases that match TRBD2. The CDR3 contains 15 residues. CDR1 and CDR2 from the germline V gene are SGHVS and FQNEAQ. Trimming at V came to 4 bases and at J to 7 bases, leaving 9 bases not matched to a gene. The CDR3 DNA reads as TGTGCCAGCAGCTCCCTTAGCGGGGGGGCCCTTGAGCAGTACTTC. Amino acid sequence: CASSSLSGGALEQYF.

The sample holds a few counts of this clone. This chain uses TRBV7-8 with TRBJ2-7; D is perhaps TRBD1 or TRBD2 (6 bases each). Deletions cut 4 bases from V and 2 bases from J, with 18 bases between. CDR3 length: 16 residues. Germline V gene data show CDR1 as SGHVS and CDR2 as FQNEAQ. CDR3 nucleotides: TGTGCCAGCAGCTCTCACCCTGTGGAGGGGGCCTACGAGCAGTACTTC. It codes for CASSSHPVEGAYEQYF.

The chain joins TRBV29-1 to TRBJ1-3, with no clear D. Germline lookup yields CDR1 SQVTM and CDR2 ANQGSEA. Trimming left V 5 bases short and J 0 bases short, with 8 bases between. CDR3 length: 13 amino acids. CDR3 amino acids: CSVLGNSGNTIYF. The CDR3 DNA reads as TGCAGCGTTCTGGGTAACTCTGGAAACACCATATATTTT.

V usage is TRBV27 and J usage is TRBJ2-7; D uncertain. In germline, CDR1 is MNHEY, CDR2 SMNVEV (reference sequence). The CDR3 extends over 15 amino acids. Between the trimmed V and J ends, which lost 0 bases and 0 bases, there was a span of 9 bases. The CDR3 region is CASSLSWTSSYEQYF. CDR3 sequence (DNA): TGTGCCAGCAGTTTATCATGGACCAGCTCCTACGAGCAGTACTTC.

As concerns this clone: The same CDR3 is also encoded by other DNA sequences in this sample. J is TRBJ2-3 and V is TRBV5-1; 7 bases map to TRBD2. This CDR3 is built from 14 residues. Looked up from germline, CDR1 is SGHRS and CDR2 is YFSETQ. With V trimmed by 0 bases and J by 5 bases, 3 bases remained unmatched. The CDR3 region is CASSLERGRDTQYF. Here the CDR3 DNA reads TGCGCCAGCAGCTTGGAGCGGGGTAGAGATACGCAGTATTTT. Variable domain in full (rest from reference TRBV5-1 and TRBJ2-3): KAGVTQTPRYLIKTRGQQVTLSCSPISGHRSVSWYQQTPGQGLQFLFEYFSETQRNKGNFPGRFSGRQFSNSRSEMNVSTLELGDSALYLCASSLERGRDTQYFGPGTRLTVL.

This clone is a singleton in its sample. The CDR3 reads CASSQRVSGGEQFF. Written as DNA, the CDR3 is TGCGCCAGCAGCCAACGGGTCTCAGGGGGTGAGCAGTTCTTC. V usage is TRBV4-1 and J usage is TRBJ2-1; 7 positions agree with TRBD1. Germline CDR1 MGHRA, CDR2 YSYEKL. V lost 2 bases and J lost 9; bases outside the gene matches: 7. The CDR3 length is 14 residues.

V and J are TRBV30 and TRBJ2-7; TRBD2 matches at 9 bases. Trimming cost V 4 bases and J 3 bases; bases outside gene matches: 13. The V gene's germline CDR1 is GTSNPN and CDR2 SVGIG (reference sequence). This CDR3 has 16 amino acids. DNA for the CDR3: TGTGCCTGGACAGCGGGGGGACCCAGAACGTACTACGAGCAGTACTTC. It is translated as CAWTAGGPRTYYEQYF. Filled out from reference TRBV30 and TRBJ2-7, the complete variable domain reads SQTIHQWPATLVQPVGSPLSLECTVEGTSNPNLYWYRQAAGRGLQLLFYSVGIGQISSEVPQNLSASRPQDRQFILSSKKLLLSDSGFYLCAWTAGGPRTYYEQYFGPGTRLTVT.

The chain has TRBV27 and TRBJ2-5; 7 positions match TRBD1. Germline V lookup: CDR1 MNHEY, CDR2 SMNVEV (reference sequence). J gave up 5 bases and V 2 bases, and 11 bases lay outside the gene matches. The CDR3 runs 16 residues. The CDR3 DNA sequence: TGTGCCAGCAGTTTAAGTCAAGGGGGCGCAAGGGAGACCCAGTACTTC. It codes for CASSLSQGGARETQYF.

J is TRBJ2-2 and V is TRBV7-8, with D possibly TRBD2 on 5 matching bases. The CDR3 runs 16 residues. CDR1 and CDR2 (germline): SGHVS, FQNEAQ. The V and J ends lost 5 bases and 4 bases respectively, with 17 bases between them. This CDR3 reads CASSTEGPRGTGELFF. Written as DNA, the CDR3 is TGTGCCAGCAGCACCGAGGGCCCTCGGGGCACCGGGGAGCTGTTTTTT.

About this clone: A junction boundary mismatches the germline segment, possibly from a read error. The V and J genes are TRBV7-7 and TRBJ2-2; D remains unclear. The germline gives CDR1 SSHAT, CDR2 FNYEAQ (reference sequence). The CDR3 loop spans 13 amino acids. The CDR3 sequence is CASSLGINGELFF. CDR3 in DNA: TGTGCTAGCAGCTTGGGGATCAACGGGGAGCTGTTTTTT.

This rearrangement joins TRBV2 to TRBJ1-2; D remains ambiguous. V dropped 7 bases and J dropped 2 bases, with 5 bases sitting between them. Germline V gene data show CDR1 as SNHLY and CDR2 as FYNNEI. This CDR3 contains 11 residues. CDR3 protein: CASTENYGYTF. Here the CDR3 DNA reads TGTGCCAGCACGGAGAACTATGGCTACACCTTC.

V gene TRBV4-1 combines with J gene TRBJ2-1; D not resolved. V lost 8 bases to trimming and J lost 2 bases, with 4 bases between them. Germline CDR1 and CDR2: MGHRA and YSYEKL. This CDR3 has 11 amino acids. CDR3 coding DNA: TGCGCCAGCGGGGCCTACAATGAGCAGTTCTTC. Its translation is CASGAYNEQFF.

The CDR3 sequence is CASSFSQGTYEQYF. As DNA, the CDR3 is TGTGCCAGCAGTTTTTCCCAGGGGACCTACGAGCAGTACTTC. J is TRBJ2-7 and V is TRBV27; TRBD1 is a possible D gene (6 bases). The CDR3 spans 14 residues. CDR1 is MNHEY and CDR2 is SMNVEV in the germline V gene (reference sequence). V shed 3 bases and J shed 2 bases, with 11 bases lying between them.

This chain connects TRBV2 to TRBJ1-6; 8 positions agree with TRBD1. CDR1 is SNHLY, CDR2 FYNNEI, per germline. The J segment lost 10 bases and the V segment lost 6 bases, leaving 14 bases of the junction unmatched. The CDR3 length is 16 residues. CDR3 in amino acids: CASRNPGQAANSPLHF. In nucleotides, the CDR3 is TGTGCCAGCAGGAACCCGGGACAGGCGGCAAACTCACCCCTCCACTTT.

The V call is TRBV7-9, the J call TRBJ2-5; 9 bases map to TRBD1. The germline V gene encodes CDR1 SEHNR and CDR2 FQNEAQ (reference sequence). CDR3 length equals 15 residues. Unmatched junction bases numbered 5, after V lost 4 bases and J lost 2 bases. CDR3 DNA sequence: TGTGCCAGCAGCTCACCCGGGACAGGGCAAGAGACCCAGTACTTC. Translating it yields CASSSPGTGQETQYF.

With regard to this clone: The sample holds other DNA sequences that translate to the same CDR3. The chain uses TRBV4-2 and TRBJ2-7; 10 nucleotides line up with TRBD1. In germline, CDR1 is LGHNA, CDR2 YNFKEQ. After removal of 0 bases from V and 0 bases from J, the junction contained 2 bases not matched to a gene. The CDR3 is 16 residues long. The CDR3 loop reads CASSQEGTGASYEQYF. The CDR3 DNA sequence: TGTGCCAGCAGCCAAGAGGGGACAGGGGCCTCCTACGAGCAGTACTTC.

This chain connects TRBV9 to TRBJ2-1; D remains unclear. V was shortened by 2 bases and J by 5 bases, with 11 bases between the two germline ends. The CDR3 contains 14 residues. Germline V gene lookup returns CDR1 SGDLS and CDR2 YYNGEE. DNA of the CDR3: TGTGCCAGCAGCGTCTCGGCACCGAACAATGAGCAGTTCTTC. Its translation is CASSVSAPNNEQFF.

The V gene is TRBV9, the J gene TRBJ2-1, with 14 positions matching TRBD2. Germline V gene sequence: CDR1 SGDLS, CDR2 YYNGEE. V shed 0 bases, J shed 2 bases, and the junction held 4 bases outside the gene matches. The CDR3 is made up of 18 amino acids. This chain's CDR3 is CASSVAGLAGGPYNEQFF. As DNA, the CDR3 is TGTGCCAGCAGCGTAGCTGGACTAGCGGGGGGCCCCTACAATGAGCAGTTCTTC. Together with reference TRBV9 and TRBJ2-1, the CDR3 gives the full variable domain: DSGVTQTPKHLITATGQRVTLRCSPRSGDLSVYWYQQSLDQGLQFLIQYYNGEERAKGNILERFSAQQFPDLHSELNLSSLELGDSALYFCASSVAGLAGGPYNEQFFGPGTRLTVL.

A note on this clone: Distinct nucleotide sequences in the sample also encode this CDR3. This CDR3 is CASSQATGRYEQYF. The CDR3, as DNA: TGTGCCAGCAGCCAGGCGACAGGCCGATACGAGCAGTACTTC. The chain recombines TRBV4-2 with TRBJ2-7, with D perhaps matching TRBD1 (6 bases). V gave up 3 bases and J gave up 4 bases, with 13 bases separating them. The CDR3 contains 14 residues. CDR1 is LGHNA and CDR2 is YNFKEQ in the germline V gene.

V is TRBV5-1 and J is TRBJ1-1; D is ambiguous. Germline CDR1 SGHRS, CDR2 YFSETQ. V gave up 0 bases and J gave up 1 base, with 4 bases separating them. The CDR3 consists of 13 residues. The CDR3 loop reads CASSLGANTEAFF. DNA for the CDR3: TGCGCCAGCAGCTTGGGAGCGAACACTGAAGCTTTCTTT.

In DNA, the CDR3 is TGCGCCAGCAGCCAAGATTCAGTAGGGACCGCTTCCTACGAGCAGTACTTC. Translated, it gives CASSQDSVGTASYEQYF. The V gene is TRBV4-3, the J gene TRBJ2-7; tentatively, D is TRBD1 or TRBD2 (5 bases each). The V and J ends lost 0 bases and 1 base respectively, with 16 bases between them. Germline values: CDR1 LGHNA, CDR2 YSLEER. This CDR3 comprises 17 residues.

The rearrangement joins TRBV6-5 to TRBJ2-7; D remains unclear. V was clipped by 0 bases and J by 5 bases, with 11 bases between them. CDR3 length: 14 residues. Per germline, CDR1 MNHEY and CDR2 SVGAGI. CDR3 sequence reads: CASSYSSGYNEQYF. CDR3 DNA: TGTGCCAGCAGTTACTCGTCCGGATACAACGAGCAGTACTTC.

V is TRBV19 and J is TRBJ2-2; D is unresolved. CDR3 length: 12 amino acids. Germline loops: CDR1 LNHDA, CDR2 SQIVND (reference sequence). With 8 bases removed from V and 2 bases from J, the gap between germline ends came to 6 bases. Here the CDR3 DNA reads TGTGCCAGTCTCAATAACACCGGGGAGCTGTTTTTT. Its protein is CASLNNTGELFF.